This entry describes one TCR beta chain. The antigen is undetermined. This specimen comes from a study of identical twins. Study-wide results and limits: With abundant cord blood beta clonotypes, insertions were fewer; memory repertoires showed no such pattern. Models predicted less out-of-frame TCR alpha sharing in monozygotic twins than was found.

TCRdb reprocessed the 5' RACE reads with MiXCR, giving one entry per CDR3 protein. The table has hundreds of thousands of distinct CDR3 sequences, 7.5% seen once; the top ten hold around 5.4%. This CDR3 is built from 15 residues. Looked up from germline, CDR1 is MNHNS and CDR2 is SASEGT. The trim removed 7 bases at V and 4 bases at J, leaving 4 bases unmatched. Donors uniformly comprised healthy Caucasians. The same specimen was also included in a second study, on yellow fever vaccine responses in identical twins.

This TCR was recovered from a woman under 30 in good health. Sequencing used CD8+ T cells sorted from blood. The chain couples TRBV6-1 to TRBJ1-6, with 10 positions matching TRBD1. The CDR3 coding sequence is TGTGCCAGCAACAGGGACAGGGGATATAATTCACCCCTCCACTTT. It encodes CASNRDRGYNSPLHF.